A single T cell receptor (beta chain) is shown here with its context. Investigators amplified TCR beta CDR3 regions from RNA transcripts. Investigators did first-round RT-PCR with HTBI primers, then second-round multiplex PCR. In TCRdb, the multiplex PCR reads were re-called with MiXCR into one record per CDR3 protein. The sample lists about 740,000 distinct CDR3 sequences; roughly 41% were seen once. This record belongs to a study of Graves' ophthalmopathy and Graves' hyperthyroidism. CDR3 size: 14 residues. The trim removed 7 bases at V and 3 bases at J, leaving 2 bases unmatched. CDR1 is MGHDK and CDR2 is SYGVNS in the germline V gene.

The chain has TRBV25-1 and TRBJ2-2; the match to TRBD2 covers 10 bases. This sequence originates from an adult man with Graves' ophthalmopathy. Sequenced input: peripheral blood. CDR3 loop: CASNLAGDTGELFF. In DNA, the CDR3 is TGTGCCAGCAACCTAGCGGGAGACACCGGGGAGCTGTTTTTT.